Shown below are 31 T cell receptor beta chains from a single sample sequenced in a study of shared clonotypes between healthy human individuals. Clones were read by immunoSEQ multiplex PCR, and TCRdb kept only the in-frame ones, dropping some. Here the sample spans some 450,000 clones, around 77% being singletons. The sequenced sample consisted of PBMCs. The receptors were sampled from a woman aged 40 to 50 in good health. Some clones in this sample may be carry-over from other donors' samples.

The rearrangement uses TRBV28 and TRBJ2-7; a possible D gene is TRBD2 (6 bases). Germline values: CDR1 MDHEN, CDR2 SYDVKM. The CDR3 totals 14 residues. Trimming left V 7 bases short and J 2 bases short, with 15 bases between. Here the CDR3 reads CASTPGSRTYEQYF. CDR3 sequence (DNA): TGTGCCAGCACCCCCGGGAGCCGGACCTACGAGCAGTACTTC.

CDR3 in amino acids: CASSIRGRGTGELFF. The CDR3 coding sequence is TGTGCCAGTAGTATCCGGGGCCGGGGGACCGGGGAGCTGTTTTTT. The chain has TRBV19 and TRBJ2-2; possibly TRBD2 for D (6 bases). The CDR3 contains 15 residues. Germline lookup yields CDR1 LNHDA and CDR2 SQIVND (reference sequence). V was cut by 3 bases and J by 5 bases, with 13 bases left in between.

The gene calls are TRBV10-1 and TRBJ2-1; D ambiguous. The CDR3 is 12 residues long. Between the trimmed V and J ends, which lost 0 bases and 9 bases, there was a span of 6 bases. Germline values: CDR1 WNHNN, CDR2 SYGVQD (reference sequence). CDR3 loop: CASSESLGEQFF. CDR3 DNA sequence: TGCGCCAGCAGTGAGTCTTTAGGTGAGCAGTTCTTC.

This clone was counted once. The chain recombines TRBV10-3 with TRBJ2-7; D remains unclear. V was trimmed by 0 bases and J by 3 bases, leaving 12 bases between them. CDR3 length: 15 amino acids. CDR1 is ENHRY and CDR2 is SYGVKD in the germline V gene. The CDR3 bases are TGTGCCATCAGTGAGTCGGTAGTAGCCGGCTACGAGCAGTACTTC. Its protein is CAISESVVAGYEQYF.

The chain combines TRBV28 with TRBJ2-3; D remains unclear. The CDR3 has 14 amino acids. CDR1 is MDHEN, CDR2 SYDVKM, per germline. Trimming pared 6 bases from V and 5 bases from J, leaving 15 bases between. The CDR3 protein is CASRRPSDQDTQYF. CDR3 DNA sequence: TGTGCCAGCAGACGGCCGAGCGACCAAGATACGCAGTATTTT.

This clone was counted a single time. The CDR3 sequence: CASSTGLPQTIYNEQFF. The CDR3 nucleotides are TGTGCCAGTAGCACGGGACTTCCTCAAACGATCTACAATGAGCAGTTCTTC. The J gene is TRBJ2-1, the V gene TRBV19; tentative D call: TRBD2 (6 bases). Germline CDR1 reads LNHDA; CDR2 reads SQIVND (reference sequence). This CDR3 has 17 amino acids. Between the trimmed V and J ends, which lost 6 bases and 3 bases, there was a span of 21 bases.

The V call is TRBV5-1, the J call TRBJ2-3; TRBD1 matches 7 bases. This CDR3 has 14 amino acids. The V gene end was trimmed by 5 bases and the J gene end by 2 bases; junction bases not matched to a gene: 5. The germline V gene encodes CDR1 SGHRS and CDR2 YFSETQ. The CDR3 reads CASSRDSYTDTQYF. The CDR3 region has the DNA TGCGCCAGCAGTCGGGACAGTTACACAGATACGCAGTATTTT.

The chain recombines TRBV7-2 with TRBJ2-3; D is perhaps TRBD1 or TRBD2 (5 bases each). There are 15 residues in the CDR3. Deletions cut 5 bases from V and 4 bases from J, with 16 bases between. Germline V CDR1 and CDR2: SGHTA, FQGNSA. CDR3 bases: TGTGCCAGCAGCCCGCCGGGACCAAGGGCAGATACGCAGTATTTT. As protein: CASSPPGPRADTQYF.

V gene TRBV7-3 combines with J gene TRBJ2-7; possibly TRBD1 for D (6 bases). Germline V gene lookup returns CDR1 SGHTA and CDR2 FQGTGA. The V and J ends lost 5 bases and 2 bases respectively, with 19 bases between them. This CDR3 spans 16 amino acids. The CDR3 DNA reads as TGTGCCAGCAGCCCTGGGGCAGGGGTTAATGCCTACGAGCAGTACTTC. Protein sequence: CASSPGAGVNAYEQYF.

V gene TRBV27 combines with J gene TRBJ2-5, with 10 bases identical to TRBD2. The germline CDR1 and CDR2 sequences are MNHEY and SMNVEV (reference sequence). The J segment lost 3 bases and the V segment lost 1 base, leaving 11 bases of the junction unmatched. CDR3 length: 18 amino acids. Written as DNA, the CDR3 is TGTGCCAGCAGTTTATGGCCCCTAGCGGGAGAACCCGAAGAGACCCAGTACTTC. Its protein product is CASSLWPLAGEPEETQYF.

The chain combines TRBV29-1 with TRBJ2-5; 8 nucleotides align to TRBD1. Trimming removed 6 bases from V and 3 bases from J; junction bases left unmatched: 3. Germline CDR1 is SQVTM and CDR2 is ANQGSEA. CDR3 length: 12 amino acids. In DNA form, the CDR3 reads TGCAGCGTCCCGGGACAGGAAGAGACCCAGTACTTC. This translates into CSVPGQEETQYF.

The table lists this clone with a count of one. At one end, the junction sequence differs from germline, possibly due to a read error. The CDR3 bases are TGTGCCAGCAGCCCTACCGACAGAGACACCGGAGAGCTGTTTTTT. It specifies CASSPTDRDTGELFF. The chain carries TRBV28 and TRBJ2-2; possibly TRBD1 for D (5 bases). Germline lookup yields CDR1 MDHEN and CDR2 SYDVKM. CDR3 length equals 15 residues.

About this clone itself: A read error may produce the germline difference seen at one junction end. The gene calls are TRBV5-6 and TRBJ1-1; a weak D match, TRBD1 (5 bases). This CDR3 is built from 14 residues. Germline assignment: CDR1 SGHDT and CDR2 YYEEEE. The CDR3 sequence: CASRTQGKNAEAFF. In DNA, the CDR3 is TGTGCCAGCAGGACCCAGGGCAAGAACGCTGAAGCTTTCTTT.

This chain uses TRBV2 with TRBJ2-3, with D possibly TRBD1 on 6 matching bases. The CDR3 contains 14 residues. Looked up from germline, CDR1 is SNHLY and CDR2 is FYNNEI. V dropped 7 bases and J dropped 5 bases, with 16 bases sitting between them. CDR3 DNA: TGTGCCAGCACCGACCCCAGAGGGGGAGATACGCAGTATTTT. This codes for CASTDPRGGDTQYF.

This clone was seen more than once but under ten times. Written as DNA, the CDR3 is TGTGCCAGCAGCCCCAGCTACTCTGGAAACACCATATATTTT. It is translated as CASSPSYSGNTIYF. The chain combines TRBV11-2 with TRBJ1-3; D remains unclear. Germline-derived CDR1 and CDR2 are SGHAT and FQNNGV. The CDR3 runs 14 residues. Trimming took 5 bases from V and 0 from J, leaving 8 bases between them.

Details on this clone: A far larger clone is one nucleotide away, so this likely arose from a read error. Other nucleotide sequences from this sample produce the same CDR3. The J gene is TRBJ1-2, the V gene TRBV18; D is undetermined. Germline V gene lookup returns CDR1 KGHSH and CDR2 LQKENI. Trimming took 0 bases from V and 8 from J, leaving 7 bases between them. This CDR3 contains 12 residues. Here the CDR3 reads CASSPPGFGYTF. CDR3 DNA: TGTGCCAGCTCACCACCGGGGTTCGGCTACACCTTC.

This chain uses TRBV6-1 with TRBJ1-1, with no clear D. This CDR3 has 12 amino acids. V gave up 5 bases and J gave up 1 base, with 5 bases separating them. The germline gives CDR1 MNHNS, CDR2 SASEGT. CDR3 residues: CASSPWNTEAFF. DNA of the CDR3: TGTGCCAGCAGTCCTTGGAACACTGAAGCTTTCTTT.

The V gene is TRBV5-1, the J gene TRBJ2-7; no definite D call. The CDR3 extends over 12 amino acids. V was trimmed by 3 bases and J by 3 bases, leaving 7 bases between them. Germline CDR1 is SGHRS and CDR2 is YFSETQ. As DNA, the CDR3 is TGCGCCAGCAGCTCCCAGCTCTACGAGCAGTACTTC. Protein product: CASSSQLYEQYF.

The J gene is TRBJ2-7, the V gene TRBV7-2; D gene uncertain. The germline gives CDR1 SGHTA, CDR2 FQGNSA. V was cut by 0 bases and J by 7 bases, with 22 bases left in between. The CDR3 runs 17 residues. CDR3 region: CASSLAGSPSYPNEQYF. The CDR3 region has the DNA TGTGCCAGCAGCTTAGCGGGCAGTCCCAGCTACCCTAATGAGCAGTACTTC.

The rearrangement joins TRBV5-4 to TRBJ1-3; TRBD1 might be the D (6 bases). V was shortened by 4 bases and J by 0 bases, with 8 bases between the two germline ends. From germline, CDR1 is SGHNT and CDR2 YYREEE (reference sequence). The CDR3 extends over 14 amino acids. CDR3 nucleotide sequence: TGTGCCAGCAGCCTCAGGGGCTCTGGAAACACCATATATTTT. This gives the protein CASSLRGSGNTIYF.

The CDR3 DNA sequence: TGTGCCAGCGCCCGGGGAGGGATCCAACGGGTTGCGCAGTATTTT. Translating gives CASARGGIQRVAQYF. The rearrangement uses TRBV25-1 and TRBJ2-3; TRBD2 aligns across 7 bases. The CDR3 runs to 15 residues. Germline CDR1 is MGHDK and CDR2 is SYGVNS. V lost 8 bases, J lost 10 bases, and 18 bases stayed unmatched.

The CDR3 sequence is CASSQGAGLGFGTDTQYF. The CDR3 DNA is TGTGCCAGCAGCCAAGGAGCGGGACTAGGATTTGGCACAGATACGCAGTATTTT. V usage is TRBV14 and J usage is TRBJ2-3; 8 nucleotides agree with TRBD2. With 1 base clipped from V and 1 base from J, the junction kept 10 bases outside the gene matches. In germline, CDR1 is SGHDN, CDR2 FVKESK. The CDR3 consists of 18 residues.

Concerning this clone itself: The junction departs from the called germline gene at one end, perhaps through a read error. The chain carries TRBV7-9 and TRBJ2-3; 10 bases are a match to TRBD2. Germline assignment: CDR1 SEHNR and CDR2 FQNEAQ (reference sequence). The CDR3 totals 11 residues. The CDR3 sequence: CASSLAGAQYF. CDR3 in DNA: TGTGCCAGCAGCCTAGCGGGAGCCCAGTATTTT.

The gene calls are TRBV2 and TRBJ1-5, with 7 positions matching TRBD1. Germline values: CDR1 SNHLY, CDR2 FYNNEI. The CDR3 is 14 residues long. The V segment lost 5 bases and the J segment 3 bases; nucleotides outside the gene matches: 4. This CDR3 is CASSLGQTNQPQHF. CDR3 DNA sequence: TGTGCCAGCAGTTTGGGACAGACCAATCAGCCCCAGCATTTT.

Points on this clone: A much more abundant neighbour one base away suggests this may be a read error. This same CDR3 is encoded by further DNA sequences in the sample. The V and J genes are TRBV10-3 and TRBJ1-1, with TRBD1 matching over 12 bases. Germline lookup yields CDR1 ENHRY and CDR2 SYGVKD. CDR3 size: 17 residues. The CDR3 loop reads CAISESGTGGFMTEAFF. CDR3 in DNA: TGTGCAATCAGTGAGTCCGGGACAGGGGGCTTTATGACTGAAGCTTTCTTT.

The gene calls are TRBV7-6 and TRBJ1-2; D is perhaps TRBD1 (6 bases). The CDR3 extends over 14 amino acids. Germline V gene lookup returns CDR1 SGHVS and CDR2 FNYEAQ. Trimming took 0 bases from V and 9 from J, leaving 14 bases between them. In DNA, the CDR3 is TGTGCCAGCAGCTTAGCTGGACAGAGCTCTAGCTACACCTTC. It yields the protein CASSLAGQSSSYTF.

In the case of this clone: One end of the junction varies from germline; a read error may be responsible. The V and J genes are TRBV6-4 and TRBJ1-2, with D possibly being TRBD1 (5 bases). Germline loops: CDR1 MRHNA, CDR2 SNTAGT. The CDR3 loop spans 15 amino acids. The CDR3: CASSANADGAYSYTF. Here the CDR3 DNA reads TGTGCCAGCAGTGCCAACGCGGATGGGGCCTATAGCTACACCTTC.

The V call is TRBV19, the J call TRBJ1-1; 10 nucleotides line up with TRBD1. The CDR3 runs to 17 residues. Looked up from germline, CDR1 is LNHDA and CDR2 is SQIVND (reference sequence). The J segment lost 1 base and the V segment lost 1 base, leaving 6 bases of the junction unmatched. The chain's CDR3 is CASSIGPGQGRNTEAFF. The CDR3 DNA follows: TGTGCCAGTAGTATAGGTCCGGGACAGGGGCGGAACACTGAAGCTTTCTTT.

This clone was counted only a few times. This chain uses TRBV7-3 with TRBJ2-5, with TRBD2 matching over 7 bases. V lost 3 bases to trimming and J lost 3 bases; unmatched junction nucleotides: 1. Germline-derived CDR1 and CDR2 are SGHTA and FQGTGA. The CDR3 is 13 residues long. The CDR3 DNA is TGTGCCAGCAGCTTTGCGGGAGAAGAGACCCAGTACTTC. Translating gives CASSFAGEETQYF.

This clone was seen only once. The chain carries TRBV7-9 and TRBJ2-3; unclear D gene. The CDR3 extends over 13 amino acids. V shed 6 bases and J shed 2 bases, with 9 bases lying between them. CDR1 is SEHNR and CDR2 is FQNEAQ in the germline V gene (reference sequence). The CDR3 protein is CASSNGFTDTQYF. Written as DNA, the CDR3 is TGTGCCAGCAGTAACGGTTTCACAGATACGCAGTATTTT.

The chain combines TRBV15 with TRBJ2-5; D is perhaps TRBD1 (6 bases). Germline-derived CDR1 and CDR2 are LNHNV and YYDKDF (reference sequence). With 2 bases removed from V and 0 bases from J, the gap between germline ends came to 10 bases. There are 15 residues in the CDR3. The DNA of the CDR3 is TGTGCCACCAGCAGACCCCAGGGGTACCAAGAGACCCAGTACTTC. This codes for CATSRPQGYQETQYF.